This T cell receptor beta chain was found in a study of CD8 T cells in ankylosing spondylitis. Findings and limits, study-wide: Ankylosing spondylitis blood appeared to be characterized by a TCR beta motif of under 10 highly homologous variants.

This clonotype was observed many times. Its cognate antigen is unknown. As the method for making TCR beta libraries, quantitative 5'-RACE with molecular barcodes was used. MiXCR was run by TCRdb on the 5' RACE reads, yielding one entry per CDR3 protein. The repertoire holds about 510,000 distinct CDR3 sequences, with approximately 5.3% as singletons. CDR3 length: 13 residues. Trimming shortened V by 1 base and J by 15 bases, and 19 bases separated the two germline ends. The germline gives CDR1 DFQATT, CDR2 SNEGSKA (reference sequence). The gene calls are TRBV20-1 and TRBJ2-1; D is unclear. The receptor comes from a male donor with ankylosing spondylitis. The sequencing sample was made of blood, either unsorted or a sorted T cell fraction (not recorded which). CDR3 DNA sequence: TGCAGTGCTAGAGGGGGTACCCCCGCCAGCCCGTTCTTC. This codes for CSARGGTPASPFF.